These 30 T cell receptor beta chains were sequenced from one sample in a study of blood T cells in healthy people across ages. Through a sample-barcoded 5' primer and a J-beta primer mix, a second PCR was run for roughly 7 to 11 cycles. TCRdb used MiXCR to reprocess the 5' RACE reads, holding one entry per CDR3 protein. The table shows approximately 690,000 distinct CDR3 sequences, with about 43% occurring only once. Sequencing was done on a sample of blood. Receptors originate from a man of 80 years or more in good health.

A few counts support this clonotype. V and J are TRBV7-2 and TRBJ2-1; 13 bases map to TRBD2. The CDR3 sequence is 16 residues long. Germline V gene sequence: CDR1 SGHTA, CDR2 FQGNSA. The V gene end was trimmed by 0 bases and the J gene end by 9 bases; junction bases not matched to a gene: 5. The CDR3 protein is CASSLALAGGGGEQFF. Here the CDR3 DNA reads TGTGCCAGCAGCTTAGCACTAGCGGGAGGGGGGGGTGAGCAGTTCTTC. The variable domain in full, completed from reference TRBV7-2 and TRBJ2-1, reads GAGVSQSPSNKVTEKGKDVELRCDPISGHTALYWYRQSLGQGLEFLIYFQGNSAPDKSGLPSDRFSAERTGGSVSTLTIQRTQQEDSAVYLCASSLALAGGGGEQFFGPGTRLTVL.

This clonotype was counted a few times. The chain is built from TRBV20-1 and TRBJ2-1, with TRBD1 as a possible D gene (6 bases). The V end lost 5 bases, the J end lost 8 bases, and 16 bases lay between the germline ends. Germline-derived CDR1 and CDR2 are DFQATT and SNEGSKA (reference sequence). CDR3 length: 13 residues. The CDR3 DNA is TGCAGTGCTGCAAGAAACAGGGATTATGAGCAGTTCTTC. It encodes CSAARNRDYEQFF.

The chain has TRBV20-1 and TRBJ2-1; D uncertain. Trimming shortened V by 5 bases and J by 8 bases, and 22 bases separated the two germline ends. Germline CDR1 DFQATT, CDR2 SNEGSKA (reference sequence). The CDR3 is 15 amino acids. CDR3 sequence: CSALDRKTRPYEQFF. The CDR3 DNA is TGCAGTGCTTTGGACCGAAAAACTCGGCCATATGAGCAGTTCTTC.

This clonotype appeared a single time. The CDR3 spells CSVTDNEQFF. CDR3 DNA: TGCAGCGTTACGGACAATGAGCAGTTCTTC. The V gene is TRBV29-1, the J gene TRBJ2-1; D is unclear. This CDR3 is 10 amino acids long. V shed 5 bases and J shed 5 bases, with 4 bases lying between them. Germline CDR1 SQVTM, CDR2 ANQGSEA.

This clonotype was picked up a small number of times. Written as DNA, the CDR3 is TGTGCCAGCAGATTCGACGGAAACTATGGCTACACCTTC. It encodes CASRFDGNYGYTF. The J gene is TRBJ1-2, the V gene TRBV6-2 or TRBV6-3, with D unresolved. CDR1 and CDR2 (germline): MNHEY, SVGEGT. CDR3 length: 13 residues. With 6 bases removed from V and 2 bases from J, the gap between germline ends came to 10 bases.

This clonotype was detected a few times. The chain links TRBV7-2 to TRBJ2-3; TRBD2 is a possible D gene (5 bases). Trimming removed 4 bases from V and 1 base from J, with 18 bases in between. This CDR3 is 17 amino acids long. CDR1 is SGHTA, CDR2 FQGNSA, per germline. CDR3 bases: TGTGCCAGCAGCTCGGCGGGCCTGGGAGCCGGCACAGATACGCAGTATTTT. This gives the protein CASSSAGLGAGTDTQYF. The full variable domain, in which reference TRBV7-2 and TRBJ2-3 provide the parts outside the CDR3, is GAGVSQSPSNKVTEKGKDVELRCDPISGHTALYWYRQSLGQGLEFLIYFQGNSAPDKSGLPSDRFSAERTGGSVSTLTIQRTQQEDSAVYLCASSSAGLGAGTDTQYFGPGTRLTVL.

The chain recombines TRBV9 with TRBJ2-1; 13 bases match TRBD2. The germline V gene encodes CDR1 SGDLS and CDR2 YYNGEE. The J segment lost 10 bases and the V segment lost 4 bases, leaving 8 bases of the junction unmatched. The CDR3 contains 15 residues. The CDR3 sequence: CASSKTSGGVREQFF. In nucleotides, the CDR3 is TGTGCCAGCAGCAAAACTAGCGGGGGGGTTAGAGAGCAGTTCTTC. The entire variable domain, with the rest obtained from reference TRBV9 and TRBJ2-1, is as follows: DSGVTQTPKHLITATGQRVTLRCSPRSGDLSVYWYQQSLDQGLQFLIQYYNGEERAKGNILERFSAQQFPDLHSELNLSSLELGDSALYFCASSKTSGGVREQFFGPGTRLTVL.

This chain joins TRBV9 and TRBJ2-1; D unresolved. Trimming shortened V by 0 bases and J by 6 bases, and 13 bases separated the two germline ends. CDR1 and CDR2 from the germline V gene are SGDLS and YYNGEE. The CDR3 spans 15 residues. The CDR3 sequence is CASSVAAKQSNEQFF. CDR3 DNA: TGTGCCAGCAGCGTAGCGGCGAAACAGTCCAATGAGCAGTTCTTC.

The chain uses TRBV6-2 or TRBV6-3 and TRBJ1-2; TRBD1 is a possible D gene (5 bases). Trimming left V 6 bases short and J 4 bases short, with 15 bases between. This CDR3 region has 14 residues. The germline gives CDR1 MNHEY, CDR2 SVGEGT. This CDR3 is CASSLRGDSYGYTF. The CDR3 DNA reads TGTGCCAGCAGCCTCCGGGGAGACAGCTATGGCTACACCTTC.

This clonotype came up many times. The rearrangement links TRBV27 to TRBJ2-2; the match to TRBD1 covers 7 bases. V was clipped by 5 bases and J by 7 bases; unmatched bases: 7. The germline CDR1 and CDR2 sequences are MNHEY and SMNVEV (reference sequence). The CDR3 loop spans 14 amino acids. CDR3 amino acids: CASSRDRVGGELFF. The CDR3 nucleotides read TGTGCCAGCAGTAGAGACAGGGTCGGCGGGGAGCTGTTTTTT.

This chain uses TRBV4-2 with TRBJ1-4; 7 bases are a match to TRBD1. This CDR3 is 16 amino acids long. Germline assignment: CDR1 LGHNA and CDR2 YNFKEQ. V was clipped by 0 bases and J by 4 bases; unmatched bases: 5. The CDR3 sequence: CASSQDLDRVNEKLFF. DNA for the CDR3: TGTGCCAGCAGCCAAGATCTTGACAGGGTTAATGAAAAACTGTTTTTT.

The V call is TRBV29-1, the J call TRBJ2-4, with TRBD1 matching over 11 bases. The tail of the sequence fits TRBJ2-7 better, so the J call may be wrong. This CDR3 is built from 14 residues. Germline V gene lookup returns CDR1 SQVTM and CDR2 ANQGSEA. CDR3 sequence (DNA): TGCAGCCACACCGGGACAGGGGGTCCGGGCGAGCAGTACTTC. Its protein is CSHTGTGGPGEQYF.

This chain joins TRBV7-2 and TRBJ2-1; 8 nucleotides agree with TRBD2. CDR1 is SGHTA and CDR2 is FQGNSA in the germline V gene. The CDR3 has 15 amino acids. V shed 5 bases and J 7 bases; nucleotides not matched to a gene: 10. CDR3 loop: CASSPSAAGVNEQFF. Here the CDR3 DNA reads TGTGCCAGCAGCCCAAGCGCAGCGGGAGTGAATGAGCAGTTCTTC.

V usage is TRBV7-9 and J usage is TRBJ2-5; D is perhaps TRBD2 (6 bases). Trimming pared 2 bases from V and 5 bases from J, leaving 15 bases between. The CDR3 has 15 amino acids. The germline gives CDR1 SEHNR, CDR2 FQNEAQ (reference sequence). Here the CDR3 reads CASSLSQTSMETQYF. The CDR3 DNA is TGTGCCAGCAGCTTAAGCCAAACTAGCATGGAGACCCAGTACTTC.

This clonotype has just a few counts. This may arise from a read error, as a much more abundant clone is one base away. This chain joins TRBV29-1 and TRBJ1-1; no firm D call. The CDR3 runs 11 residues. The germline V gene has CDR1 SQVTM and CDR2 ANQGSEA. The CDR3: CSGEDPTEAFF. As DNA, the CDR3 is TGCAGCGGTGAAGACCCCACTGAAGCTTTCTTT.

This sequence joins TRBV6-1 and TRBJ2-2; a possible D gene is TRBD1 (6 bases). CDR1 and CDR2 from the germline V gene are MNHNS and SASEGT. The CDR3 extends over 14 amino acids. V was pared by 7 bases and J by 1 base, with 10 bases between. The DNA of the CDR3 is TGTGCCAGCAAGATGGACAGGAACACCGGGGAGCTGTTTTTT. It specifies CASKMDRNTGELFF.

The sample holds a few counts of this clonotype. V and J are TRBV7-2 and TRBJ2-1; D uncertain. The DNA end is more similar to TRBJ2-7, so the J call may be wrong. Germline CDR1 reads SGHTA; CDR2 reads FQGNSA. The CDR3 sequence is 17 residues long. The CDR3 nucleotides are TGTGCCAGCAGCTCCCTTCGCCGCGGCCTCTCCTACAATGAGCAGTACTTC. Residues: CASSSLRRGLSYNEQYF.

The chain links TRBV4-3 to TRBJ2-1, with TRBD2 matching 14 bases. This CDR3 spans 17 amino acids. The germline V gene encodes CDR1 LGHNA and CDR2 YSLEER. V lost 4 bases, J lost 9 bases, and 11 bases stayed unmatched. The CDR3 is CASSLRTGTSGGSEQFF. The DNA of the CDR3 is TGCGCCAGCAGCCTACGAACCGGGACTAGCGGGGGAAGTGAGCAGTTCTTC.

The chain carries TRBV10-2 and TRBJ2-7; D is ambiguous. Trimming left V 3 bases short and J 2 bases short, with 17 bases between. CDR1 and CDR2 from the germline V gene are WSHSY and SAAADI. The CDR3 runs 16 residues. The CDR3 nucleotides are TGCGCCAGCAGTGATTTGTCCGGCATTTCCACCTACGAGCAGTACTTC. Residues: CASSDLSGISTYEQYF.

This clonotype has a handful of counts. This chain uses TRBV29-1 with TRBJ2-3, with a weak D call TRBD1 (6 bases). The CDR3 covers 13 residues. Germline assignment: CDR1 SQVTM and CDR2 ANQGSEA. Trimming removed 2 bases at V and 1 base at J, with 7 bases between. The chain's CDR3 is CSVERQGTDTQYF. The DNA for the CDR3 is TGCAGCGTTGAAAGACAGGGCACAGATACGCAGTATTTT.

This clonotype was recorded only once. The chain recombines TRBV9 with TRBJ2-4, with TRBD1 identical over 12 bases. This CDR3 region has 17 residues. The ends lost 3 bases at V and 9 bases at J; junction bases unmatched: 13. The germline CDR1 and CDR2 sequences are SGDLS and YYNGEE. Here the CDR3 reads CASSAGTGGRVQGIQYF. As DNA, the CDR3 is TGTGCCAGCAGCGCAGGGACAGGGGGCCGTGTTCAAGGCATTCAGTACTTC.

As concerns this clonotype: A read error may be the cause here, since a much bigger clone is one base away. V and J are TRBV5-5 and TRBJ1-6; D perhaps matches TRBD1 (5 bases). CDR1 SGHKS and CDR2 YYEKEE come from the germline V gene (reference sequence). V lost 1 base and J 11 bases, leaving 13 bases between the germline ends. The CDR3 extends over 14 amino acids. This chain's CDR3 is CASSLRGNGPPLHF. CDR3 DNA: TGTGCCAGCAGCTTGAGGGGAAACGGTCCACCCCTCCACTTT.

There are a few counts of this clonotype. CDR3 nucleotide sequence: TGTGCCAGCAGCTTATTTTATCGGAGAACAGACTCCTACGAGCAGTACTTC. This encodes CASSLFYRRTDSYEQYF. The V gene is TRBV11-2, the J gene TRBJ2-7; D is undetermined. V gave up 2 bases and J gave up 0 bases, with 17 bases separating them. The germline V gene has CDR1 SGHAT and CDR2 FQNNGV. This CDR3 is built from 17 residues. The variable domain in full, completed from reference TRBV11-2 and TRBJ2-7, reads EAGVAQSPRYKIIEKRQSVAFWCNPISGHATLYWYQQILGQGPKLLIQFQNNGVVDDSQLPKDRFSAERLKGVDSTLKIQPAKLEDSAVYLCASSLFYRRTDSYEQYFGPGTRLTVT.

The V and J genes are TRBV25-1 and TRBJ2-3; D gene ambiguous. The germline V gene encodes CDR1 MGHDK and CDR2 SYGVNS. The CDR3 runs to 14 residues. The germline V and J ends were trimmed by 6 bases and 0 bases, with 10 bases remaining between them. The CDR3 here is CASRRSTSTDTQYF. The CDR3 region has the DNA TGTGCCAGCAGAAGGTCTACTAGCACAGATACGCAGTATTTT.

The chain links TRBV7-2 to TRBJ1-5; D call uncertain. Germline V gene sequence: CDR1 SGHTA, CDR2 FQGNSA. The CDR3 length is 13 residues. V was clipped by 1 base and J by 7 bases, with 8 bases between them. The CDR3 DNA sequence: TGTGCCAGCAGCTTAGTGGGCAGCCAGCCCCAGCATTTT. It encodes CASSLVGSQPQHF. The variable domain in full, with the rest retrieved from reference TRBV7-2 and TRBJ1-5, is GAGVSQSPSNKVTEKGKDVELRCDPISGHTALYWYRQSLGQGLEFLIYFQGNSAPDKSGLPSDRFSAERTGGSVSTLTIQRTQQEDSAVYLCASSLVGSQPQHFGDGTRLSIL.

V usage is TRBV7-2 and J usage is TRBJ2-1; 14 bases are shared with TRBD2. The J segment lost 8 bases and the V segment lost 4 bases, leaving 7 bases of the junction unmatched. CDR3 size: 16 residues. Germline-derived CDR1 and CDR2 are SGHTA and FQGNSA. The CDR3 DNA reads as TGTGCCAGCAGCTCGCGGACTAGCGGGGGGAGGTATGAGCAGTTCTTC. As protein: CASSSRTSGGRYEQFF.

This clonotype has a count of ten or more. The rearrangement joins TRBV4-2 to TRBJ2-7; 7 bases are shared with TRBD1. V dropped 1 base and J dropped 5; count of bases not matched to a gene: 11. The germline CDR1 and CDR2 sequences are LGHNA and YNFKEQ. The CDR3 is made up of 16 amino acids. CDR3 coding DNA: TGTGCCAGCAGCCAAGGGCACGACAGGGCCATGGACGAGCAGTACTTC. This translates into CASSQGHDRAMDEQYF.

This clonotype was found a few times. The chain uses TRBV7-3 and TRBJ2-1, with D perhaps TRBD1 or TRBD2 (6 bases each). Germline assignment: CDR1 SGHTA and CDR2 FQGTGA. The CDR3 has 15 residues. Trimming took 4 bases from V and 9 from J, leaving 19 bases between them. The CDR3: CASSSLGGSTGEQFF. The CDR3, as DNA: TGTGCCAGCAGCTCCCTAGGGGGGTCTACGGGTGAGCAGTTCTTC. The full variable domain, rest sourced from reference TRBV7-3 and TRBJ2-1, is GAGVSQTPSNKVTEKGKYVELRCDPISGHTALYWYRQSLGQGPEFLIYFQGTGAADDSGLPNDRFFAVRPEGSVSTLKIQRTERGDSAVYLCASSSLGGSTGEQFFGPGTRLTVL.

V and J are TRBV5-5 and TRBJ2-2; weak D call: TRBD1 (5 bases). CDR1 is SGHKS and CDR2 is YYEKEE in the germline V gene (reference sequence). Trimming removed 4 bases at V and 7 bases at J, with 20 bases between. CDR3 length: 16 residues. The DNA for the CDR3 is TGTGCCAGCAGCCCCAAAATGACAGTGGAGAGCGGGGAGCTGTTTTTT. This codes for CASSPKMTVESGELFF.

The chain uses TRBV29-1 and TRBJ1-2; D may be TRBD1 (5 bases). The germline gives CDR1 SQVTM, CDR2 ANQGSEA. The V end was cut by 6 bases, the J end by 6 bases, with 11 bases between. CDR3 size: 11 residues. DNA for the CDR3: TGCAGCGTGGTCGGACACAATGGCTACACCTTC. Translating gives CSVVGHNGYTF.